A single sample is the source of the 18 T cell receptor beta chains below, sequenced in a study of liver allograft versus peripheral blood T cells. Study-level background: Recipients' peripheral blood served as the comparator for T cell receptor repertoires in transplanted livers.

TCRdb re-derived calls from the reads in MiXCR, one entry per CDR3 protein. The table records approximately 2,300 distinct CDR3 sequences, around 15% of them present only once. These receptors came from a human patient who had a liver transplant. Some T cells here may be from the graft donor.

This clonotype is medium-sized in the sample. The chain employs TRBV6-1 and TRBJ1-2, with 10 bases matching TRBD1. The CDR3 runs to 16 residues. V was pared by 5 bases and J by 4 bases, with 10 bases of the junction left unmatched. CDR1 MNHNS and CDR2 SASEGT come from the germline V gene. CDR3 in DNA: TGTGCCAGCAGTCGACAGGGGGCCTCTAACCTCTATGGCTACACCTTC. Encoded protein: CASSRQGASNLYGYTF.

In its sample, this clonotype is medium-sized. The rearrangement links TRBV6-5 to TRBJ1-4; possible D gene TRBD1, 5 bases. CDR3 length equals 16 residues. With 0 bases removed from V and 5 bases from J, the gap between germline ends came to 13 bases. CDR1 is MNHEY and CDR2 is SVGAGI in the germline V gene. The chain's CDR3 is CASSYSPGRLNEKLFF. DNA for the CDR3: TGTGCCAGCAGTTACTCGCCGGGACGGCTCAATGAAAAACTGTTTTTT.

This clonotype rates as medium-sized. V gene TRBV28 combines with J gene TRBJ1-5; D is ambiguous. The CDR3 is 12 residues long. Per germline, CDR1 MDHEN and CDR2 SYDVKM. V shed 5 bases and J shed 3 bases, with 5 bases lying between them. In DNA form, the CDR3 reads TGTGCCAGCAGTCTCATCAATCAGCCCCAGCATTTT. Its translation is CASSLINQPQHF.

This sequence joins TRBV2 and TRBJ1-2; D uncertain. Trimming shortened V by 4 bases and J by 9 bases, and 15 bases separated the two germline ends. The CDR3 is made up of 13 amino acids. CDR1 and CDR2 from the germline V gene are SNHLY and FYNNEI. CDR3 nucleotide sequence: TGTGCCAGCAGTGGTGGGCAGGCTATGCGCTACACCTTC. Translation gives CASSGGQAMRYTF. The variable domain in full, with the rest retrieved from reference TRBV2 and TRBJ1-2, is EPEVTQTPSHQVTQMGQEVILRCVPISNHLYFYWYRQILGQKVEFLVSFYNNEISEKSEIFDDQFSVERPDGSNFTLKIRSTKLEDSAMYFCASSGGQAMRYTFGSGTRLTVV.

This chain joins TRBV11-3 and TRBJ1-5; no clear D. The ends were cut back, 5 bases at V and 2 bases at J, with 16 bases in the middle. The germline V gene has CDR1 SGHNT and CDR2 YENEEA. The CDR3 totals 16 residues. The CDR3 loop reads CASSPSSPYGNQPQHF. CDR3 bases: TGTGCCAGCAGCCCATCAAGCCCCTACGGCAATCAGCCCCAGCATTTT.

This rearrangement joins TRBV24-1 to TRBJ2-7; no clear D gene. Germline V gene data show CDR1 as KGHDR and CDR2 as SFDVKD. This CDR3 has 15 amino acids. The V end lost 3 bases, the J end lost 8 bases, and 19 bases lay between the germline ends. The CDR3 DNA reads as TGTGCCACCAGTGATCCGGCTCCTCAGGATGGAAAGCAGTACGTC. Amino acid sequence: CATSDPAPQDGKQYV.

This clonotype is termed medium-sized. CDR3 protein: CARSFPDEAFF. The CDR3 bases are TGTGCCAGAAGCTTCCCAGACGAAGCTTTCTTT. V is TRBV5-3 and J is TRBJ1-1; D gene ambiguous. TRBV5-3 is identified as an open reading frame with a role that is uncertain. This CDR3 has 11 residues. V was clipped by 2 bases and J by 8 bases, with 7 bases between them.

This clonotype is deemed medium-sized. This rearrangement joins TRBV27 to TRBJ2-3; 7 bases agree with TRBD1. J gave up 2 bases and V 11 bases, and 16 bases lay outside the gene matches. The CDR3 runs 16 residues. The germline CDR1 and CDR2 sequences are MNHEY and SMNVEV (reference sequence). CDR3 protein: CASRQGTGIVTDTQYF. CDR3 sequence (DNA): TGTGCCTCGCGACAGGGAACGGGCATAGTCACAGATACGCAGTATTTT.

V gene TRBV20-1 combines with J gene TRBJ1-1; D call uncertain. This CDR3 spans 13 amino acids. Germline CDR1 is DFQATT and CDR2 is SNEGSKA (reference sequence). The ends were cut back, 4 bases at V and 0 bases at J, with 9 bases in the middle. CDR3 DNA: TGCAGTGCTAACCCGACGGTGAACACTGAAGCTTTCTTT. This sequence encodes CSANPTVNTEAFF.

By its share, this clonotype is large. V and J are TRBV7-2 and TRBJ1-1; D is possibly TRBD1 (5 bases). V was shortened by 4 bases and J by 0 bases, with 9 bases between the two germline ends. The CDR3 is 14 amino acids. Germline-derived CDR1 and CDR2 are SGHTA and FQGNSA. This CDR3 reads CASSSQAMNTEAFF. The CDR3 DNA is TGTGCCAGCAGCTCACAGGCTATGAACACTGAAGCTTTCTTT.

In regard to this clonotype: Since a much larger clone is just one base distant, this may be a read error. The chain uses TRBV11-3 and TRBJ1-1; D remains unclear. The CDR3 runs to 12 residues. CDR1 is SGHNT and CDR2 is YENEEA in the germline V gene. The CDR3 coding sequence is TGTACCAGCAGAAGGGTGGGCACTGAAGCTTTCTTT. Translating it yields CTSRRVGTEAFF.

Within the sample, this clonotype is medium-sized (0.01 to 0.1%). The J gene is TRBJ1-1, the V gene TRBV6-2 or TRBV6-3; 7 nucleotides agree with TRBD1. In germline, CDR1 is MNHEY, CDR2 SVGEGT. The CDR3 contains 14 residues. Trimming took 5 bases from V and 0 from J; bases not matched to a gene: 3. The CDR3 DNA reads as TGTGCCAGCAGTCGACAGGGCGTGAACACTGAAGCTTTCTTT. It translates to CASSRQGVNTEAFF.

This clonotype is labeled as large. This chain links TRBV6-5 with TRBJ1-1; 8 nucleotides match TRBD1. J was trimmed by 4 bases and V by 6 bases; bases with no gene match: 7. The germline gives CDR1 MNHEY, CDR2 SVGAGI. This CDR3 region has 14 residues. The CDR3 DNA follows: TGTGCCAGCAGGGACAGGGCTCTAAGCACTGAAGCTTTCTTT. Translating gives CASRDRALSTEAFF.

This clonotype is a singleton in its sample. The DNA of the CDR3 is TGTGCCAGCAGCGTAGACACGGGCGATGGCTACACCTTC. It translates to CASSVDTGDGYTF. This sequence joins TRBV7-2 and TRBJ1-2; D unclear. V was shortened by 5 bases and J by 6 bases, with 13 bases between the two germline ends. The germline V gene has CDR1 SGHTA and CDR2 FQGNSA. The CDR3 runs to 13 residues. The whole variable domain, remainder taken from reference TRBV7-2 and TRBJ1-2, is GAGVSQSPSNKVTEKGKDVELRCDPISGHTALYWYRQSLGQGLEFLIYFQGNSAPDKSGLPSDRFSAERTGGSVSTLTIQRTQQEDSAVYLCASSVDTGDGYTFGSGTRLTVV.

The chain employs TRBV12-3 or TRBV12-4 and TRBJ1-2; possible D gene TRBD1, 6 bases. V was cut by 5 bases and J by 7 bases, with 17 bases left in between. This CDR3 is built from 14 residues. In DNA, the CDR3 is TGTGCCAGCAGTCCCGGTTCCGTGACAGGTGGCTACACCTTC. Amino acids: CASSPGSVTGGYTF.

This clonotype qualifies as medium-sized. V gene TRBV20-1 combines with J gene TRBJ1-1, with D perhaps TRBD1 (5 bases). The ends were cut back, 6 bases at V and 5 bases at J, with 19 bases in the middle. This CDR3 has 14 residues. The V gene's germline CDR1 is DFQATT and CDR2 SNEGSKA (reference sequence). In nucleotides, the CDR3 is TGCAGTGCCCCCCAGGCCAGGGTACAAACTGAAGCTTTCTTT. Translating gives CSAPQARVQTEAFF.

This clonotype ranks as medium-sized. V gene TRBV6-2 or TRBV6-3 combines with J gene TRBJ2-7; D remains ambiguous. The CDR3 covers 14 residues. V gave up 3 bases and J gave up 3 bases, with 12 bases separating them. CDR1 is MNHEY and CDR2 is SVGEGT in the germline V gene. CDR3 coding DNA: TGTGCCAGCAGTTATGGTGGTGACGGCTACGAGCAGTACGTC. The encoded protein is CASSYGGDGYEQYV.

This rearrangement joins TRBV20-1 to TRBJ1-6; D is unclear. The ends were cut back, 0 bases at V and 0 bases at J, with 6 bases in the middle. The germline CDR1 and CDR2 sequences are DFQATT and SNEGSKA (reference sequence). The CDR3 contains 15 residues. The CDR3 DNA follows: TGCAGTGCTAGAGAAGCGAGCTCCTATAATTCACCCCTCCACTTT. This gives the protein CSAREASSYNSPLHF.